The next 16 T cell receptor gamma chains were all read from a single sample in a study of gamma-delta chains in newborns, infants, children (dated by TCRdb to between 2018 and 2020). The sample was run on an Illumina MiSeq. TCRdb reprocessed the public data with the CATT caller; entries with the same nucleotide sequence were combined afterwards. The table for this sample lists some 1,000 gamma-chain clones; around two fifths of them were counted only once. Jointly, the top ten make up over 35% of the sample. The specimen sequenced was blood. The receptors here all came from a child who was a newborn, infant or young child, either healthy, febrile or measles-vaccinated (not recorded which).

V is TRGV9 and J is TRGJP. TCRdb offers no J gene call, so here the DNA was matched to germline to obtain one. After removal of 0 bases from V and 8 bases from J, the junction contained 4 bases not matched to a gene. CDR1 is GITISATS, CDR2 ISYDGTV, per germline (reference sequence). The CDR3 runs to 16 residues. The CDR3 spells CALWEVVKLGKKIKVF. CDR3 DNA sequence: TGTGCCTTGTGGGAGGTGGTGAAGTTGGGCAAAAAAATCAAGGTATTT.

The chain has TRGV9 and TRGJP1. Because TCRdb records no J gene, it was assigned here through a match of the DNA to germline. The trim removed 3 bases at V and 0 bases at J, leaving 1 base unmatched. CDR1 and CDR2 from the germline V gene are GITISATS and ISYDGTV (reference sequence). This CDR3 contains 14 residues. The CDR3: CALWEYTTGWFKIF. As DNA, the CDR3 is TGTGCCTTGTGGGAGTATACCACTGGTTGGTTCAAGATATTT.

This clone qualifies as large. The chain employs TRGV9 and TRGJP. The CDR3 sequence is 14 residues long. Trimming took 5 bases from V and 9 from J; bases not matched to a gene: 4. Per germline, CDR1 GITISATS and CDR2 ISYDGTV (reference sequence). CDR3 protein: CALWALLGKKIKVF. The CDR3 DNA reads TGTGCCTTGTGGGCCCTGTTGGGCAAAAAAATCAAGGTATTT.

This clone appeared a few times. The chain uses TRGV9 and TRGJP. No J gene was available from TCRdb, and it was assigned here by a germline match of the DNA. CDR3 length equals 17 residues. With 0 bases clipped from V and 9 bases from J, the junction kept 8 bases outside the gene matches. From germline, CDR1 is GITISATS and CDR2 ISYDGTV (reference sequence). CDR3 region: CALWEVHFRLGKKIKVF. CDR3 bases: TGTGCCTTGTGGGAGGTGCACTTTCGGTTGGGCAAAAAAATCAAGGTATTT.

The chain recombines TRGV9 with TRGJP1. Here the J gene was assigned by germline matching of the DNA, as TCRdb has none. Looked up from germline, CDR1 is GITISATS and CDR2 is ISYDGTV (reference sequence). V shed 5 bases, J shed 9 bases, and the junction held 0 bases outside the gene matches. The CDR3 is made up of 10 amino acids. The CDR3 loop reads CALWGWFKIF. The CDR3 DNA sequence: TGTGCCTTGTGGGGTTGGTTCAAGATATTT.

By proportion, this clone is large. The likely explanation is a read error, given a far larger clone one base away. V gene TRGV9 combines with J gene TRGJP. The J gene is absent in TCRdb and was assigned here via DNA matching to germline. Germline assignment: CDR1 GITISATS and CDR2 ISYDGTV (reference sequence). This CDR3 has 16 residues. For the CDR3, the DNA is TGTGCCTTGTGGGGGGTGCAAGAGTTGGGCAAAAAAATCAAGGTATTT. This codes for CALWGVQELGKKIKVF.

The table lists this clone with a count of one. V gene TRGV9 combines with J gene TRGJP. The J gene comes from matching the DNA to germline here; TCRdb lacks it. Germline trimming cut 2 bases from V and 4 bases from J; bases unmatched to any gene: 8. Germline V CDR1 and CDR2: GITISATS, ISYDGTV (reference sequence). This CDR3 spans 18 amino acids. This CDR3 is CALWEARLQELGKKIKVF. As DNA, the CDR3 is TGTGCCTTGTGGGAGGCGCGCCTTCAAGAGTTGGGCAAAAAAATCAAGGTATTT.

This clone was found a few times. A read error may produce the germline difference seen at one junction end. The CDR3 region has the DNA TGTGCCACCTGGGATAGTGGTGATTGGATCAAGACGTTT. As protein: CATWDSGDWIKTF. The chain recombines TRGV8 with TRGJP2. The germline CDR1 and CDR2 sequences are VENAVY and YDSYNSRV. The CDR3 loop spans 13 amino acids.

With respect to this clone: Other nucleotide sequences from this sample produce the same CDR3. This rearrangement joins TRGV9 to TRGJP. TCRdb gives no J gene; it was assigned here by matching the DNA to germline. Germline CDR1 GITISATS, CDR2 ISYDGTV (reference sequence). Trimming cost V 0 bases and J 4 bases; bases outside gene matches: 6. The CDR3 length is 18 residues. The CDR3 DNA reads TGTGCCTTGTGGGAGGTGCGGTTACAAGAGTTGGGCAAAAAAATCAAGGTATTT. Translating it yields CALWEVRLQELGKKIKVF.

CDR3 in DNA: TGTGCCTTGGGGAGGCCCTTGAGTTGGGCAAAAAAAATCAAGGTATTT. It translates to CALGRPLSWAKKIKVF. The rearrangement joins TRGV9 to TRGJP. No J gene is reported in TCRdb; it was inferred here by comparing the DNA with germline. The junction had 21 bases not matched to a gene; V was cut back by 9 bases and J by 16 bases. The CDR3 covers 16 residues. CDR1 GITISATS and CDR2 ISYDGTV come from the germline V gene (reference sequence).

As to this clone: This sample includes further DNA sequences coding for the same CDR3. The V and J genes are TRGV9 and TRGJP. As TCRdb names no J gene, one was assigned here on the basis of a DNA match to germline. In germline, CDR1 is GITISATS, CDR2 ISYDGTV (reference sequence). The CDR3 covers 16 residues. Unmatched junction bases numbered 3, after V lost 1 base and J lost 6 bases. CDR3: CALWEVVELGKKIKVF. In DNA, the CDR3 is TGTGCCTTGTGGGAGGTAGTAGAGTTGGGCAAAAAAATCAAGGTATTT.

This clone came up a few times. This sequence joins TRGV2 and TRGJP1. The CDR3 has 15 residues. Germline V lookup: CDR1 EGSNGY, CDR2 YDSYNSKV. With 2 bases clipped from V and 1 base from J, the junction kept 4 bases outside the gene matches. CDR3 sequence: CATWDVFTTGWFKIF. In nucleotides, the CDR3 is TGTGCCACCTGGGACGTGTTTACCACTGGTTGGTTCAAGATATTT.

The chain employs TRGV8 and TRGJP1. Germline CDR1 reads VENAVY; CDR2 reads YDSYNSRV. V lost 0 bases and J lost 6; bases outside the gene matches: 1. The CDR3 consists of 13 residues. CDR3 nucleotide sequence: TGTGCCACCTGGGATAGGCCTGGTTGGTTCAAGATATTT. It yields the protein CATWDRPGWFKIF.

The chain recombines TRGV9 with TRGJ1 or TRGJ2. No J gene is reported in TCRdb; it was inferred here by comparing the DNA with germline. CDR1 GITISATS and CDR2 ISYDGTV come from the germline V gene (reference sequence). V shed 3 bases, J shed 5 bases, and the junction held 7 bases outside the gene matches. The CDR3 is made up of 13 amino acids. CDR3 sequence: CALWEHSHYKKLF. The CDR3 nucleotides are TGTGCCTTGTGGGAGCATTCTCATTATAAGAAACTCTTT.

Turning to this clone: Being one base from a much bigger clone, this may be a read error. This sequence joins TRGV9 and TRGJP. No J gene is reported in TCRdb; it was inferred here by comparing the DNA with germline. This CDR3 has 14 residues. CDR1 and CDR2 (germline): GITISATS, ISYDGTV (reference sequence). The CDR3 DNA is TGTGCCTTGTGGCAAGAGTTGGGCGAAAAAATCAAGGTATTT. Translated: CALWQELGEKIKVF.

Notes on this clone: The junction departs from germline at one end; a sequencing error may be responsible. The rearrangement links TRGV9 to TRGJ1 or TRGJ2. Because TCRdb records no J gene, it was assigned here through a match of the DNA to germline. The germline V gene has CDR1 GITISATS and CDR2 ISYDGTV (reference sequence). This CDR3 comprises 13 residues. The CDR3 here is CALWEPSYYKKLF. The CDR3 DNA is TGTGCCCTGTGGGAGCCGAGTTATTATAAGAAACTCTTT.